The 5 T cell receptor beta chains below were found in one sample sequenced in a study of blood T cell repertoires in COVID-19. Sequencing used immunoSEQ multiplex PCR; TCRdb keeps in-frame clones, though not all of them. This table has 350,000 to 450,000 clones, about 90% appearing once. Input material: peripheral blood. The source is an older woman with COVID-19, enrolled during active disease.

This clone was observed a few times. This sequence joins TRBV5-4 and TRBJ2-2; a possible D gene is TRBD1 (6 bases). The V gene lost 1 base and the J gene lost 4 bases, with 20 bases spanning the gap. The CDR3 contains 18 residues. CDR1 is SGHNT, CDR2 YYREEE, per germline (reference sequence). The CDR3 protein is CASSLTGRGQRLTGELFF. CDR3 nucleotide sequence: TGTGCCAGCAGCTTGACTGGCCGCGGACAGCGTCTCACCGGGGAGCTGTTTTTT.

The V call is TRBV18, the J call TRBJ1-2; D is perhaps TRBD1 (6 bases). CDR3 length: 14 residues. Germline V lookup: CDR1 KGHSH, CDR2 LQKENI. V lost 4 bases and J lost 2, with 11 bases in between. The CDR3 here is CASSRGQLNYGYTF. CDR3 coding DNA: TGTGCCAGCTCACGAGGACAGCTCAACTATGGCTACACCTTC.

This chain links TRBV27 with TRBJ2-3; maybe TRBD1 (6 bases). Germline V gene data show CDR1 as MNHEY and CDR2 as SMNVEV (reference sequence). The germline V and J ends were trimmed by 2 bases and 3 bases, with 15 bases remaining between them. This CDR3 spans 16 amino acids. The CDR3, as DNA: TGTGCCAGCAGTTTAGTTCAGGGGCAGGGGACAGATACGCAGTATTTT. This translates into CASSLVQGQGTDTQYF.

CDR3 nucleotides: TGCAGTGCTAGTCCAGGGCGGTACGGATTGGCTTTCTTT. This translates into CSASPGRYGLAFF. This chain uses TRBV20-1 with TRBJ1-1; TRBD1 might be the D (5 bases). Trimming removed 3 bases from V and 11 bases from J, with 19 bases in between. Germline CDR1 and CDR2: DFQATT and SNEGSKA (reference sequence). This CDR3 has 13 residues.

This clone is a singleton in its sample. The chain links TRBV4-1 to TRBJ2-3; the D gene is possibly TRBD2 (7 bases). V was trimmed by 3 bases and J by 0 bases, leaving 13 bases between them. The CDR3 has 16 residues. Per germline, CDR1 MGHRA and CDR2 YSYEKL. The CDR3 is CASSHLGGASTDTQYF. The CDR3 DNA is TGCGCCAGCAGCCACCTTGGGGGGGCAAGCACAGATACGCAGTATTTT.